These T cell receptor beta chains were read from a single sample in a study of T cells in Graves' hyperthyroidism and ophthalmopathy. TCRdb re-analysed the multiplex PCR reads in MiXCR, keeping a single row per CDR3 protein. The table has about 840,000 distinct CDR3 sequences, roughly 40% seen once. The sample was blood. The receptors come from a man aged 18 to 29 with Graves' hyperthyroidism. The CDR3 runs from the conserved cysteine through the conserved F or W. The order of the fields is clone size, CDR3 length, D gene, V gene, J gene, CDR3 DNA, CDR3 protein. D genes are given only for firm matches. Size tells how often a clone was seen (once, few, many) or the class of an expanded clone, and some rows leave it out.

>once|16|TRBD1|TRBV20-1|TRBJ1-2
TGCAGTGCTAGAGGACCTGTTGAAGGACAGGGGGATGGCTACACCTTC
CSARGPVEGQGDGYTF
>many|15|.|TRBV15|TRBJ1-4
TGTGCCACCAGCAGAGCGGGGCAACGTAATGAAAAACTGTTTTTT
CATSRAGQRNEKLFF
>.|14|.|TRBV20-1|TRBJ2-5
TGCAGTGCCTCACCCCCCGTACGGGGGGAGACCCAGTACTTC
CSASPPVRGETQYF
>.|13|.|TRBV9|TRBJ1-1
TGTGCCAGCAGCCCAGACGGCAGGCGGGAGGCTTTCTTT
CASSPDGRREAFF
>few|15|.|TRBV4-2|TRBJ2-7
TGTGCCAGCAGCCAAGTCGTACTACCGACCTACGAGCAGTACTTC
CASSQVVLPTYEQYF
>.|13|TRBD2|TRBV5-4|TRBJ2-7
TGTGCCAGCGGGCCAGCGGGAGGGTACGAGCAGTACTTC
CASGPAGGYEQYF
>many|15|.|TRBV6-5|TRBJ2-6
TGTGCCAGCACTCTACAGGGCTCTGGGGCCAACGTCCTGACTTTC
CASTLQGSGANVLTF
>.|11|TRBD2|TRBV10-1|TRBJ2-7
TGCGCCAGCGGGACTAGCCACGAGCAGTACTTC
CASGTSHEQYF
>many|11|.|TRBV10-3|TRBJ2-7
TGTGCCATCAGGAACAGGGTCGAACAGTACTTC
CAIRNRVEQYF
>few|15|.|TRBV19|TRBJ1-6
TGTGCCAGTAGTATAGATCTACACGCGACTTCACCCCTCCACTTT
CASSIDLHATSPLHF
>few|14|TRBD2|TRBV2|TRBJ2-2
TGTGCCAGCAGGGTGGGGACTAGCGCCGGGGAGCTGTTTTTT
CASRVGTSAGELFF
>.|18|TRBD2|TRBV6-1|TRBJ2-6
TGTGCCAGCAGTCCGACTAGCGGGGGGATTCCTGGGGCCAACGTCCTGACTTTC
CASSPTSGGIPGANVLTF